This entry concerns a single TCR beta chain. The antigen remains unidentified. Libraries were prepared by immunoSEQ multiplex PCR; TCRdb keeps only in-frame clonotypes and omits some of them. The repertoire includes approximately 1.4 million clones, around 98% of them detected once, and roughly 0.45% sits in the top ten. After removal of 4 bases from V and 2 bases from J, the junction contained 4 bases not matched to a gene. Germline lookup yields CDR1 SGHRS and CDR2 YFSETQ. CDR3 length: 14 amino acids. The data stem from a study of shared clonotypes between healthy human individuals. General study results and limits: Larger richness was generally estimated for naive than memory subsets. Generation of non-shared clonotypes was less probable than generation of clonotypes shared by all four donors.

This TCR was sampled from a man aged 25-40 years in good health. The rearrangement joins TRBV5-1 to TRBJ2-3; 7 positions match TRBD1. The material sequenced was naive CD4+ T cells sorted from blood. Subset reported: CD45RA+ positively selected. The CDR3, as DNA: TGCGCCAGCAGCCCCAGGGGGTACACAGATACGCAGTATTTT. It yields the protein CASSPRGYTDTQYF.